This T cell receptor (beta chain) came from a study of technical replicates of blood from a few donors. Here immunoSEQ multiplex PCR was the method, and the copy in TCRdb shows in-frame clones only, minus some. The table records tens of thousands of clones, nearly 97% of them present only once. The origin of this receptor is a human donor in good health. The sequenced sample consisted of T cells isolated from PBMCs.

The CDR3, as DNA: TGTGCCAGCAGTGAAAAAGGTCCGGGACATTCCTACAATGAGCAGTTCTTC. Translation: CASSEKGPGHSYNEQFF. This sequence joins TRBV6-1 and TRBJ2-1; D possibly corresponds to TRBD1 (6 bases). Germline CDR1 MNHNS, CDR2 SASEGT. V lost 2 bases, J lost 1 base, and 15 bases lay in between. The CDR3 has 17 residues.